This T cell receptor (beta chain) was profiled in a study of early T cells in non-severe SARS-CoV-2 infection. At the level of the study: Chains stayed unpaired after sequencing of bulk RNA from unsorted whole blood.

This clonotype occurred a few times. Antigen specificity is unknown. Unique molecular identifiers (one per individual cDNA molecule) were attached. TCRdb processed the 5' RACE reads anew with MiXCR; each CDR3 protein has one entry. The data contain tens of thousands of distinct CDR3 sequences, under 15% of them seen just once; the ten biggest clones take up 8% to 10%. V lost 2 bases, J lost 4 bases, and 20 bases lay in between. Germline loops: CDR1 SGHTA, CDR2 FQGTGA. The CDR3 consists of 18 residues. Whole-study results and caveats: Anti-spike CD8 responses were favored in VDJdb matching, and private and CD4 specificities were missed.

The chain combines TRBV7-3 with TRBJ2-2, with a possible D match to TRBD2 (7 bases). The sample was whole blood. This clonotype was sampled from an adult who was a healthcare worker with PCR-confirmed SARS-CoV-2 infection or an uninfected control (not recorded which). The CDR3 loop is CASSLFTGGKRATGELFF. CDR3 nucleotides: TGTGCCAGCAGCTTATTTACGGGGGGCAAGCGGGCCACCGGGGAGCTGTTTTTT.